This T cell receptor (beta chain) stems from a study of cytomegalovirus exposure and HLA in healthy donors. Study observations and caveats: No immune exposure information besides CMV serostatus was available. An apparent linkage of common viral pathogens to several of the most significant clusters emerged in a later analysis. Later analysis identified a missense DCLRE1C variant that was linked to TCR beta V- and J-gene trimming.

In regard to this clone: Its target is not known.

Both 60 Vbeta primers and 13 Jbeta primers went into the PCR. Here immunoSEQ multiplex PCR was the method, and the copy in TCRdb shows in-frame clones only, minus some. The repertoire includes about 50,000 clones, 65% to 80% of them detected once, and over 8% sits in the top ten. This TCR derives from a woman in her forties or fifties in good health and CMV-seronegative. Sequences were obtained from PBMCs.

The CDR3 sequence: CASRSGTGRGGYTF. As DNA, the CDR3 is TGTGCCAGCAGGTCCGGGACAGGGCGTGGCGGCTACACCTTC. The chain recombines TRBV28 with TRBJ1-2, with 9 nucleotides matching TRBD1. Germline V lookup: CDR1 MDHEN, CDR2 SYDVKM. Trimming removed 6 bases from V and 8 bases from J; junction bases left unmatched: 10. The CDR3 extends over 14 amino acids.